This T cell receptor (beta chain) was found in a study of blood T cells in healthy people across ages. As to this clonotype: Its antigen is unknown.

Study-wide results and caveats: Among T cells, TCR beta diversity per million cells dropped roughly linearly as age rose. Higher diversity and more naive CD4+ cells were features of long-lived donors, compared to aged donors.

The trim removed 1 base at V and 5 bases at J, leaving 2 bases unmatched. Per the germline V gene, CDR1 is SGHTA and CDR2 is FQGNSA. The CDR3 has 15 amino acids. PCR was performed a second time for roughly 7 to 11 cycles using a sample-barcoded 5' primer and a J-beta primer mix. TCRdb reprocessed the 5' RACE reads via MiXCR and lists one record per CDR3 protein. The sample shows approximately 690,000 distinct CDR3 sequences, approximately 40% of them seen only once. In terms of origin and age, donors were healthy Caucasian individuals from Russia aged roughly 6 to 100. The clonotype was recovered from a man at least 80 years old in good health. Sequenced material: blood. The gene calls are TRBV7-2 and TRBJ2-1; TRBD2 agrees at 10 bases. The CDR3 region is CASSLGTSGDNEQFF. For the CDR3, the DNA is TGTGCCAGCAGCTTAGGGACTAGCGGAGACAATGAGCAGTTCTTC.